The T cell receptor beta chain described here comes from a study of T-cell reconstitution after alpha-beta-depleted transplantation in children. As it was prepared, the TCRbeta library received unique molecular identifiers. Each CDR3 protein is one row after TCRdb ran MiXCR on the PCR reads. The sample has roughly 500,000 distinct CDR3 sequences, about 31% seen once. V lost 6 bases to trimming and J lost 9 bases; unmatched junction nucleotides: 10. The CDR3 is 14 amino acids. The TCR comes from a human donor who donated a stem cell graft to a child with aplastic anemia. Source: PBMCs from the stem cell graft donor, taken from the stem cell graft. The chain carries TRBV12-3 or TRBV12-4 and TRBJ1-5; TRBD1 matches at 8 bases. The CDR3 nucleotides are TGTGCCAGCAGCTCGGGACAGGTGGCGGGGCCCCAGCATTTT. The encoded protein is CASSSGQVAGPQHF.